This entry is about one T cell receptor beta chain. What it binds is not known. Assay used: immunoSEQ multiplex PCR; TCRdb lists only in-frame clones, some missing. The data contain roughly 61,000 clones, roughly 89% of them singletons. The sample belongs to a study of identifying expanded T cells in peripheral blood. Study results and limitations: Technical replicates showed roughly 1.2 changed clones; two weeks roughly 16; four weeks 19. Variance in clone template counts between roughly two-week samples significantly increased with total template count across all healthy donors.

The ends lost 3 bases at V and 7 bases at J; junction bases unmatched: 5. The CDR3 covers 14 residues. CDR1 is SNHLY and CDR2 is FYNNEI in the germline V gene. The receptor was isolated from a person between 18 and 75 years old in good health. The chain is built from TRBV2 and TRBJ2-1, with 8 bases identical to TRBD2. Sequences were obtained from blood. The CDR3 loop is CASSEGTSKNEQFF. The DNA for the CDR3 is TGTGCCAGCAGTGAGGGGACTAGTAAGAATGAGCAGTTCTTC.